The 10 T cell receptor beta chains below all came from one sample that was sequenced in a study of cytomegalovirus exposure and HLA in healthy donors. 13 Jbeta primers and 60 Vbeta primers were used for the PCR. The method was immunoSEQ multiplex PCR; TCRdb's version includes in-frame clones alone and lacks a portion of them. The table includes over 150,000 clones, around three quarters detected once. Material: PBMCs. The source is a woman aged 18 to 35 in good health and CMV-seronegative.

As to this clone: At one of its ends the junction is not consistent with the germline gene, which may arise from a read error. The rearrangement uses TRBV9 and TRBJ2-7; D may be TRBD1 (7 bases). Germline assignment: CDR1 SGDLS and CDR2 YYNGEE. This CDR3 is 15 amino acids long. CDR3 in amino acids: CASSGGTASSHEQYF. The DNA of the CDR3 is TGTGCCAGCAGCGGCGGGACAGCGAGCTCCCACGAGCAGTACTTC.

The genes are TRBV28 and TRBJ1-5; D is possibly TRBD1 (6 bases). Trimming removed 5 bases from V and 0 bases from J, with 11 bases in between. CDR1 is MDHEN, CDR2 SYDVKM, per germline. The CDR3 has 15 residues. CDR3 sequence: CASSPRTASNQPQHF. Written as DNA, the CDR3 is TGTGCCAGCAGTCCCCGGACAGCTAGCAATCAGCCCCAGCATTTT.

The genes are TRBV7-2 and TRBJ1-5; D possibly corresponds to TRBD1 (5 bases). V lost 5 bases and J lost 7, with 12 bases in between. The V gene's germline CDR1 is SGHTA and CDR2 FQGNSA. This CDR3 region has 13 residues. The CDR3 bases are TGTGCCAGCAGCCCCAGGGTGCAGCAGCCCCAGCATTTT. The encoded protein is CASSPRVQQPQHF.

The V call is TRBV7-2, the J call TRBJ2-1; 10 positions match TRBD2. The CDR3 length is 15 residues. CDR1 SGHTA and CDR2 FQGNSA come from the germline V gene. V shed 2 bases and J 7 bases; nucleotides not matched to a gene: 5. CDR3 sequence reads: CASSLTSGNDNEQFF. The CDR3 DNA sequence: TGTGCCAGCAGCTTAACTAGCGGGAATGATAATGAGCAGTTCTTC.

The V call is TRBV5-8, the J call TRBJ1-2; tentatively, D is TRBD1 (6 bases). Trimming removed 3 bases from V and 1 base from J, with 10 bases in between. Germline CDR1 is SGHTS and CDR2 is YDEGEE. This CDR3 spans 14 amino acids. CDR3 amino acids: CASSYRQVNYGYTF. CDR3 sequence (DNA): TGTGCCAGCAGCTACCGACAGGTTAACTATGGCTACACCTTC.

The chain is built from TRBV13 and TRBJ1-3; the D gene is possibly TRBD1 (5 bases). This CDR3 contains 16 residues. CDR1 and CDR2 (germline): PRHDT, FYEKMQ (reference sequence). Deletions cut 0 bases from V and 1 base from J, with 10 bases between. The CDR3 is CASSLGGGGSGNTIYF. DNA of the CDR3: TGTGCCAGCAGCTTAGGCGGGGGGGGATCTGGAAACACCATATATTTT.

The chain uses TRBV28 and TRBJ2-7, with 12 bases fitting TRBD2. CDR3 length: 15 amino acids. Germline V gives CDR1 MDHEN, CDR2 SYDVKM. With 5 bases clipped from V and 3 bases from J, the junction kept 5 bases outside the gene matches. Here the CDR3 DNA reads TGTGCCAGCAGTCCACCTAGCGGGAGGGGCTACGAGCAGTACTTC. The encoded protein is CASSPPSGRGYEQYF.

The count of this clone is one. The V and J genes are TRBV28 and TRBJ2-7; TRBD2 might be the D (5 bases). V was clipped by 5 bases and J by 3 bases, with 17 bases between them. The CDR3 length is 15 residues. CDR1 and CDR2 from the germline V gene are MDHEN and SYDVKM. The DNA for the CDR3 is TGTGCCAGCAGTAACGACGGAGGAAGAGGCTACGAGCAGTACTTC. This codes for CASSNDGGRGYEQYF.

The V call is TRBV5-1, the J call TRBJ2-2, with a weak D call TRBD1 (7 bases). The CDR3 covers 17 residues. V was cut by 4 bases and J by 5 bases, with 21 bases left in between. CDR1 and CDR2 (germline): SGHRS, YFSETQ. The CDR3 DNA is TGCGCCAGCAGCCCGGACGGGGGATCAGGGGGGACCGGGGAGCTGTTTTTT. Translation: CASSPDGGSGGTGELFF.

DNA for the CDR3: TGTGCCAGCAGCCATGAAGGCAGGGCCGTCGGTGGCTACACCTTC. Encoded protein: CASSHEGRAVGGYTF. V is TRBV7-9 and J is TRBJ1-2; possible D gene TRBD1, 5 bases. Germline V gene data show CDR1 as SEHNR and CDR2 as FQNEAQ (reference sequence). Deletions cut 5 bases from V and 7 bases from J, with 20 bases between. The CDR3 spans 15 residues.